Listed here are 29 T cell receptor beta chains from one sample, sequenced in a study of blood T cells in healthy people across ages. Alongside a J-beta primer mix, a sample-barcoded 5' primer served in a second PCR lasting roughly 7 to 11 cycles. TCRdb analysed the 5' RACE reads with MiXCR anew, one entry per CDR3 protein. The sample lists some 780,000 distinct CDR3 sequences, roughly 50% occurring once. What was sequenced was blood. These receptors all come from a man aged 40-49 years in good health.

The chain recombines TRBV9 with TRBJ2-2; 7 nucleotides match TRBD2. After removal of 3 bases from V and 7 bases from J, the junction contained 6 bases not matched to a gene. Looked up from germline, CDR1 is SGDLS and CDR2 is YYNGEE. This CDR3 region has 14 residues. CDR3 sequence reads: CASSETSTLGELFF. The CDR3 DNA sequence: TGTGCCAGCAGCGAGACTAGCACGCTCGGGGAGCTGTTTTTT.

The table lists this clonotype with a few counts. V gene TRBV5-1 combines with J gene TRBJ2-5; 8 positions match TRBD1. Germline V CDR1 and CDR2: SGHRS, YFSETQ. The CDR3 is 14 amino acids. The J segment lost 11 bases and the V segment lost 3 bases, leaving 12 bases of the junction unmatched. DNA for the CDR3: TGCGCCAGCAGCTCCGGGACAGGAGGGAATGAGCAGTACTTC. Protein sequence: CASSSGTGGNEQYF. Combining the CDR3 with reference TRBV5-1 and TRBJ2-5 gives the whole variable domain KAGVTQTPRYLIKTRGQQVTLSCSPISGHRSVSWYQQTPGQGLQFLFEYFSETQRNKGNFPGRFSGRQFSNSRSEMNVSTLELGDSALYLCASSSGTGGNEQYFGPGTRLLVL.

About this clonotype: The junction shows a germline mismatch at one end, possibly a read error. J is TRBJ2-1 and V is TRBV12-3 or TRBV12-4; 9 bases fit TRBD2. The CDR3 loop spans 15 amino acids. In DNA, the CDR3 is TGTGCCGGCAGTTTATCGGCGGGAGGGCCCCATGAGCAGTTCTTC. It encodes CAGSLSAGGPHEQFF.

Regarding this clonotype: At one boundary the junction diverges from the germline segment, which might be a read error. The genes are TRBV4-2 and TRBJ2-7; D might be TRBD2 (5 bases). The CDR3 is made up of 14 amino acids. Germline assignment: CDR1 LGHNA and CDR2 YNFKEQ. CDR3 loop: CASSPSAVGYERYF. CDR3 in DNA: TGTGCCAGCAGCCCCTCAGCGGTCGGGTACGAGCGGTACTTC.

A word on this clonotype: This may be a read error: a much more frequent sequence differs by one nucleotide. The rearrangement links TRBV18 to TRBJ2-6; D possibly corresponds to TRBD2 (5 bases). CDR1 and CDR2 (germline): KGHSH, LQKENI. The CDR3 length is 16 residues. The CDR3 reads CASPPRLGTGANVLTF. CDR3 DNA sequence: TGTGCCAGCCCACCACGCCTCGGGACTGGGGCCAACGTCCTGACTTTC.

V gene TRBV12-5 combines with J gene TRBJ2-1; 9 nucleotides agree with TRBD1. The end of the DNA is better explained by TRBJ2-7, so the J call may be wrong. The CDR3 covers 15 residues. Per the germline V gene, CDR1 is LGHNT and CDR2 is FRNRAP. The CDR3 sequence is CASGLVQGAGNEQYF. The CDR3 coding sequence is TGTGCTAGTGGTTTGGTACAGGGGGCTGGGAATGAGCAGTACTTC.

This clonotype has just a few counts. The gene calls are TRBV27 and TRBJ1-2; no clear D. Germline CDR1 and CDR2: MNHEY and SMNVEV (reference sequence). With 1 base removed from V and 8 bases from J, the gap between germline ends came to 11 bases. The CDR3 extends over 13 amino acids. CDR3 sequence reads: CASSLWGGGGYTF. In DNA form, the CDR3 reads TGTGCCAGCAGTTTATGGGGTGGTGGCGGCTACACCTTC.

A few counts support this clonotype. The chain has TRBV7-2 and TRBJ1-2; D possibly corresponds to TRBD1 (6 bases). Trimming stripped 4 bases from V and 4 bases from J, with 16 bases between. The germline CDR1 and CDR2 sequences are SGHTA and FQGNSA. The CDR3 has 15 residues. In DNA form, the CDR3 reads TGTGCCAGCAGCTCAACAATACAGGGAGTCTATGGCTACACCTTC. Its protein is CASSSTIQGVYGYTF. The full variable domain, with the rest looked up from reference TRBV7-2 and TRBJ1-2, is GAGVSQSPSNKVTEKGKDVELRCDPISGHTALYWYRQSLGQGLEFLIYFQGNSAPDKSGLPSDRFSAERTGGSVSTLTIQRTQQEDSAVYLCASSSTIQGVYGYTFGSGTRLTVV.

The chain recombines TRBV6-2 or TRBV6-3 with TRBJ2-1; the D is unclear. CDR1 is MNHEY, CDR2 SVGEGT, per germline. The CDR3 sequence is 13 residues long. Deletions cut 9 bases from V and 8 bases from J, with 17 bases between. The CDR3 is CASVFRSSDEQFF. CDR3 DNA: TGTGCCAGTGTATTCCGTAGTTCGGATGAGCAGTTCTTC.

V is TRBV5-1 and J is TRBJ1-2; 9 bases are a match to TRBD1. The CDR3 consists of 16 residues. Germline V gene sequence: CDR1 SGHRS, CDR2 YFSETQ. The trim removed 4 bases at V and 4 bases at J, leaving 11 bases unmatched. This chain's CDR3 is CASSGGQGLSGYGYTF. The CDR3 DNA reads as TGCGCCAGCAGCGGGGGACAGGGACTATCTGGCTATGGCTACACCTTC.

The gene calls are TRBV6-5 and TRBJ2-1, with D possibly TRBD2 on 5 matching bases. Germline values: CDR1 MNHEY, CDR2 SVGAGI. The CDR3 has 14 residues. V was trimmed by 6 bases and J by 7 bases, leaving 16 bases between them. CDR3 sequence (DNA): TGTGCCAGCAGGAATAGGAGGAACGGAAATGAGCAGTTCTTC. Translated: CASRNRRNGNEQFF.

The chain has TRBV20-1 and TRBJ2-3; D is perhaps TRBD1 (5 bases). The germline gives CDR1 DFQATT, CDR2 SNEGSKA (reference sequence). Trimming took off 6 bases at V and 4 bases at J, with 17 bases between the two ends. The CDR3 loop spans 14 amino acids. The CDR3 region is CSAIERQGSDTQYF. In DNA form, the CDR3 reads TGCAGTGCCATAGAGAGGCAGGGCTCAGATACGCAGTATTTT.

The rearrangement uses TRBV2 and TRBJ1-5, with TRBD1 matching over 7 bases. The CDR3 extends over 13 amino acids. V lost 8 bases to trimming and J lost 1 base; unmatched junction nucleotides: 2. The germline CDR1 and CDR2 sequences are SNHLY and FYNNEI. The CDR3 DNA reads TGTGCCAGCCAGACAGGGAGCAATCAGCCCCAGCATTTT. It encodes CASQTGSNQPQHF.

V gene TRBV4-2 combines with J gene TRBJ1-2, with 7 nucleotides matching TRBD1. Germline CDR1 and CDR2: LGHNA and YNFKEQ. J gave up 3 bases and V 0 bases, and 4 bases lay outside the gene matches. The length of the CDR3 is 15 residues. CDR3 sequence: CASSQDNTGDYGYTF. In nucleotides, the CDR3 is TGTGCCAGCAGCCAAGATAATACAGGGGACTATGGCTACACCTTC.

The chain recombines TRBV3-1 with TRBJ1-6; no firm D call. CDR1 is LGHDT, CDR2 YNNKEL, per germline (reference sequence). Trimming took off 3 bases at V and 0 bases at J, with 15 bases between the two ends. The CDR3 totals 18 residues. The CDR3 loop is CASSQLFRKNSYNSPLHF. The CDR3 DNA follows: TGTGCCAGCAGCCAGTTGTTCAGAAAAAACTCCTATAATTCACCCCTCCACTTT.

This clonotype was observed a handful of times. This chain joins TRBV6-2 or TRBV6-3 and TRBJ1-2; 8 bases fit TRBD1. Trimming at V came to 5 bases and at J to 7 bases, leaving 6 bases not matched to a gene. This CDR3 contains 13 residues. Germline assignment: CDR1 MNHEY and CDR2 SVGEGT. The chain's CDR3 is CASSLNQGAGYTF. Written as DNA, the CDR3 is TGTGCCAGCAGTCTTAATCAGGGGGCTGGCTACACCTTC.

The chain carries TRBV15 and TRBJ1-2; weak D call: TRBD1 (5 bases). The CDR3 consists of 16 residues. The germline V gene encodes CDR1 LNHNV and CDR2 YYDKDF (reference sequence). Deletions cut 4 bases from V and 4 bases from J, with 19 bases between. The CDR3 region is CATSKSGAGNLYGYTF. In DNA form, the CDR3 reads TGTGCCACCAGCAAAAGTGGGGCAGGGAATCTCTATGGCTACACCTTC.

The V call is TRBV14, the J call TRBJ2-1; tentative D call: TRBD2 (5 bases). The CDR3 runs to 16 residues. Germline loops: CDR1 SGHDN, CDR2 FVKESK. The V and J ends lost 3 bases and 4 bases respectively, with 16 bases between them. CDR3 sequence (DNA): TGTGCCAGCAGCCACGTCCTATCGGGGTATTACAATGAGCAGTTCTTC. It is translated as CASSHVLSGYYNEQFF.

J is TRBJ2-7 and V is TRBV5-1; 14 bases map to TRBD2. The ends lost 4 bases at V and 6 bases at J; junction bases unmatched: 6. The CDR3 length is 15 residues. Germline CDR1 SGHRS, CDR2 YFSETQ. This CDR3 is CASSPTSGRDIEQYF. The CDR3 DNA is TGCGCCAGCAGCCCGACTAGCGGGAGGGATATCGAGCAGTACTTC.

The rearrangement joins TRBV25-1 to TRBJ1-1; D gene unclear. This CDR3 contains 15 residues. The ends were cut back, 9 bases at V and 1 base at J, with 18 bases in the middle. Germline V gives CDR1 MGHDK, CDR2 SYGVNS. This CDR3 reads CARLRADSWNTEAFF. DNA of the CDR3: TGTGCCAGACTTCGGGCCGATAGCTGGAACACTGAAGCTTTCTTT.

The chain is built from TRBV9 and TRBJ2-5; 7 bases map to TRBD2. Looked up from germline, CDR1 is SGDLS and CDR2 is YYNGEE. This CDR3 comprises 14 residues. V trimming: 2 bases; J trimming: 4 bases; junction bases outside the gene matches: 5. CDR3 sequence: CASSVGGSGETQYF. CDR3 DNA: TGTGCCAGCAGCGTGGGAGGGTCGGGAGAGACCCAGTACTTC.

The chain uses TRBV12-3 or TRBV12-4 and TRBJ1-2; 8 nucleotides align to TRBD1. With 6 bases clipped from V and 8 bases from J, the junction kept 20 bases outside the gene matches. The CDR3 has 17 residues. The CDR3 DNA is TGTGCCAGCAGCACGACAGGGGCCAGGGGCCGAGGGAAGGGCTACACCTTC. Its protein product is CASSTTGARGRGKGYTF.

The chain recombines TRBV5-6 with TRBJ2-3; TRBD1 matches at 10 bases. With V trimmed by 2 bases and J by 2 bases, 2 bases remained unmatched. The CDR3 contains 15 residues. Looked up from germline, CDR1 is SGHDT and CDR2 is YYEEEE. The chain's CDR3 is CASSFGTGATDTQYF. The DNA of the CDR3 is TGTGCCAGCAGCTTCGGGACAGGGGCCACAGATACGCAGTATTTT.

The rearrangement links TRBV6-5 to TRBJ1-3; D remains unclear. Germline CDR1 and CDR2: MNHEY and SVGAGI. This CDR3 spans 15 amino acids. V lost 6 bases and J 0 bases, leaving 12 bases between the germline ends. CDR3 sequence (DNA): TGTGCCAGCAGAGCGGGTGGATTCTCTGGAAACACCATATATTTT. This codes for CASRAGGFSGNTIYF.

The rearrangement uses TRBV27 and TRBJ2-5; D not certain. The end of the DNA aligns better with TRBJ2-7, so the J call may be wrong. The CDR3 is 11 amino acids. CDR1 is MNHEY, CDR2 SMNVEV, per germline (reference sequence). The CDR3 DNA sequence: TGTGCCAGCAGTCATCAATACGAGCAGTACTTC. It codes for CASSHQYEQYF.

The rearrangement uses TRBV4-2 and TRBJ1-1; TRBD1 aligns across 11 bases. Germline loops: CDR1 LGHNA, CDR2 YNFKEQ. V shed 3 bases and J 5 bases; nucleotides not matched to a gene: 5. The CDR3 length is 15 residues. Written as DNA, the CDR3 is TGTGCCAGCAGCCAGGGGGGACAGGGGGGGACTGAAGCTTTCTTT. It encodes CASSQGGQGGTEAFF.

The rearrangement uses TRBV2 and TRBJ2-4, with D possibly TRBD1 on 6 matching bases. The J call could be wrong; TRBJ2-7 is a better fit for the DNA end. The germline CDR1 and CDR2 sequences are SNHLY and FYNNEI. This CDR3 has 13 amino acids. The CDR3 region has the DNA TGTGCCGCAACCACCGGGACACCTTACGAGCAGTACTTC. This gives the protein CAATTGTPYEQYF.

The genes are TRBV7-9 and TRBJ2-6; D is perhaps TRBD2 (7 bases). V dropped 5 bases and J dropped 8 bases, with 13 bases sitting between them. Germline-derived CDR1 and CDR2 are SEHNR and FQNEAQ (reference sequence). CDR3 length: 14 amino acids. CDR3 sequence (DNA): TGTGCCAGCAGCCCGGGGGGCGCTACCAACGTCCTGACTTTC. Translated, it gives CASSPGGATNVLTF. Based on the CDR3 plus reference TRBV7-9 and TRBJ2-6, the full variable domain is DTGVSQNPRHKITKRGQNVTFRCDPISEHNRLYWYRQTLGQGPEFLTYFQNEAQLEKSRLLSDRFSAERPKGSFSTLEIQRTEQGDSAMYLCASSPGGATNVLTFGAGSRLTVL.

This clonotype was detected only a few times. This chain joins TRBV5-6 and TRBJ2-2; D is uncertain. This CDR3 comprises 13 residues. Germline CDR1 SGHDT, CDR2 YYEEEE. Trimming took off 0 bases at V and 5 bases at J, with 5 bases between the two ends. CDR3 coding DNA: TGTGCCAGCAGCTTGGGGCTAACCGGGGAGCTGTTTTTT. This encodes CASSLGLTGELFF.